Given below is one TCR beta chain in context. Its specificity is unknown. Some clones are missing from TCRdb's copy, which holds only in-frame ones; the method was immunoSEQ multiplex PCR. The sample includes some 97,000 clones, 87% seen only once; the top ten take roughly 0.95%. The entry originates in a study of graft-versus-host responses after intestinal transplantation. Across the study: The transplants performed in recipients were multivisceral, liver-intestinal, or isolated intestinal.

Regarding the study as a whole: The recipient marrow held GvH clones, and some of them showed up first in ileum or blood.

The TCR comes from a human donor who was the organ donor for an intestinal transplant. This sample comprised unstimulated CD4+ T cells sorted from spleen or lymph node cells, obtained before transplant.

The CDR3: CAWSVTRNSYEQYF. The CDR3 nucleotides read TGTGCCTGGAGTGTAACCAGGAACTCCTACGAGCAGTACTTC. The V gene is TRBV30, the J gene TRBJ2-7; D is ambiguous. Germline V gene data show CDR1 as GTSNPN and CDR2 as SVGIG (reference sequence). Trimming took off 0 bases at V and 0 bases at J, with 9 bases between the two ends. The CDR3 is 14 amino acids.